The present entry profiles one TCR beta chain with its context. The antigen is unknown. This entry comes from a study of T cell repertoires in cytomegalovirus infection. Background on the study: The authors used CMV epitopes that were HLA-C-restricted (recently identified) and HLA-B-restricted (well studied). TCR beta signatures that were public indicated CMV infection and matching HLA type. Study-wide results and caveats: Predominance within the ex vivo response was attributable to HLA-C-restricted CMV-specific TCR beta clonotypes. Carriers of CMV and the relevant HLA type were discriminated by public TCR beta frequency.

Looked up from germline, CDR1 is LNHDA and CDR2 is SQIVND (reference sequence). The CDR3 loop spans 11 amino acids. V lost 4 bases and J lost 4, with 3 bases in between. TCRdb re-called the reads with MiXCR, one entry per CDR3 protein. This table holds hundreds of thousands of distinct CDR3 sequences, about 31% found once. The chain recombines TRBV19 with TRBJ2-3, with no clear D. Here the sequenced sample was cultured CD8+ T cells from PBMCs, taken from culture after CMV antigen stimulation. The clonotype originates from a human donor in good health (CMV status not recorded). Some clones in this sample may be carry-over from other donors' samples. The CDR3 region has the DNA TGTGCCAGTAGTAACGCAGATACGCAGTATTTT. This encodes CASSNADTQYF. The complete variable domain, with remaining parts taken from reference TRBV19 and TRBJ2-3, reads DGGITQSPKYLFRKEGQNVTLSCEQNLNHDAMYWYRQDPGQGLRLIYYSQIVNDFQKGDIAEGYSVSREKKESFPLTVTSAQKNPTAFYLCASSNADTQYFGPGTRLTVL.